This T cell receptor beta chain was recorded in a study of vaccination and CD4 T cells after COVID-19. The wider study: With nine mild cases and one severe, convalescent patients were SARS-CoV-2 positive by nasal swab PCR. Vaccinees got either two BNT162b2 doses or two mRNA-1273 doses.

Treatment specified: approximately 10-day PBMC culture with coronavirus spike peptide pools or control peptides (ViraFEST assay). After expanding antigen-specific T cells with peptide pools, ViraFEST sequenced their TCRs. The assay that was used to sequence DNA from cultured CD4+ T cells was the Oncomine TCR Beta short-read assay. From cultured CD4+ T cells, genomic DNA was extracted. TCRdb redid the calling of the PCR reads with MiXCR, one entry per CDR3 protein. The sample shows more than 12,000 distinct CDR3 sequences, about 74% of them seen only once. CDR1 SNHLY and CDR2 FYNNEI come from the germline V gene. The CDR3 contains 14 residues. Trimming shortened V by 4 bases and J by 4 bases, and 11 bases separated the two germline ends. Comment on this clonotype: Its target is not known.

The sample consisted of CD4+ T cells from blood, cultured in vitro. The chain couples TRBV2 to TRBJ1-5; maybe TRBD1 (6 bases). The sequence came from a human donor who had recovered from COVID-19. DNA of the CDR3: TGTGCCAGCAGTGCTGGACAGCGTAATCAGCCCCAGCATTTT. The encoded protein is CASSAGQRNQPQHF.